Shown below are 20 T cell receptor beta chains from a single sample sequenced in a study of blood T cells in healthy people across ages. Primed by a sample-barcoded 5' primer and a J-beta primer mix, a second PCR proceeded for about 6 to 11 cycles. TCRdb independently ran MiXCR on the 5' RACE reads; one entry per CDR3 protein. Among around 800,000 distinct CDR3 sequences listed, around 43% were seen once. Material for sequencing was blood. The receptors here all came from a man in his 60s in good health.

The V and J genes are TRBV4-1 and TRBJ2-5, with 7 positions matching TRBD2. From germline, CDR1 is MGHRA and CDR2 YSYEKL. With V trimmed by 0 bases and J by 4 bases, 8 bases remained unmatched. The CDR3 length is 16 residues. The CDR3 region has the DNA TGCGCCAGCAGCCAAGAGGGCGGGAGAAGCGGAGAGACCCAGTACTTC. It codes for CASSQEGGRSGETQYF.

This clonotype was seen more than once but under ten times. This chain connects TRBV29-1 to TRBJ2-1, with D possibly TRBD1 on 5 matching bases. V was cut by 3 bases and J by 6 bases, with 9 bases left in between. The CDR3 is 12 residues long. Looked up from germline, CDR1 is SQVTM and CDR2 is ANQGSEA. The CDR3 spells CSVDRTPNEQFF. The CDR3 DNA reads TGCAGCGTTGATAGGACACCCAATGAGCAGTTCTTC.

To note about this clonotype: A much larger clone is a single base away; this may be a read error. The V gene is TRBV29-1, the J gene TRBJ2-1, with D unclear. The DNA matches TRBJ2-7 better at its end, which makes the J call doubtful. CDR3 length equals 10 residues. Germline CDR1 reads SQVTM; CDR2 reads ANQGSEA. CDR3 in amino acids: CSVRGNEQYF. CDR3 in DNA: TGCAGCGTTAGAGGCAATGAGCAGTACTTC.

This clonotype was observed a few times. CDR3 nucleotides: TGTGCCAGCAGCTCGAGAGGGGAGGGCTCGGCAGATACGCAGTATTTT. Amino acid sequence: CASSSRGEGSADTQYF. V and J are TRBV7-8 and TRBJ2-3; 7 positions agree with TRBD2. The V and J ends lost 4 bases and 4 bases, in that order; junction bases with no gene match: 11. The germline V gene has CDR1 SGHVS and CDR2 FQNEAQ. The CDR3 loop spans 16 amino acids.

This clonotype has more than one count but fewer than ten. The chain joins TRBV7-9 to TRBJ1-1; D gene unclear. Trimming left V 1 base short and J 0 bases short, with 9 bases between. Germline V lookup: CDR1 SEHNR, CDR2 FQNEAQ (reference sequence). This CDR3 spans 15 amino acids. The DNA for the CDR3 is TGTGCCAGCAGCTTAGATGTCGGGTTGAACACTGAAGCTTTCTTT. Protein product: CASSLDVGLNTEAFF. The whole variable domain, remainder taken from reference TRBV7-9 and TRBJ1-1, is DTGVSQNPRHKITKRGQNVTFRCDPISEHNRLYWYRQTLGQGPEFLTYFQNEAQLEKSRLLSDRFSAERPKGSFSTLEIQRTEQGDSAMYLCASSLDVGLNTEAFFGQGTRLTVV.

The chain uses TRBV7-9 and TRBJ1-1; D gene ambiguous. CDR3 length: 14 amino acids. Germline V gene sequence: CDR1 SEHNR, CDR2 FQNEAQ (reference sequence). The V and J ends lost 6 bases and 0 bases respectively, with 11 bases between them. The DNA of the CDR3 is TGTGCCAGCAGTTTTCCCGGGTTGAACACTGAAGCTTTCTTT. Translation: CASSFPGLNTEAFF. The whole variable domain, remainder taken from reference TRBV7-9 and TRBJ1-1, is DTGVSQNPRHKITKRGQNVTFRCDPISEHNRLYWYRQTLGQGPEFLTYFQNEAQLEKSRLLSDRFSAERPKGSFSTLEIQRTEQGDSAMYLCASSFPGLNTEAFFGQGTRLTVV.

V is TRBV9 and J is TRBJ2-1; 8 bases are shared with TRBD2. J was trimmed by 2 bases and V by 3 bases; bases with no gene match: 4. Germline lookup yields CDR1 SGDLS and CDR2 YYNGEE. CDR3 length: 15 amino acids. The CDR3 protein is CASSAGTRPYNEQFF. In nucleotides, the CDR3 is TGTGCCAGCAGCGCCGGGACTAGACCCTACAATGAGCAGTTCTTC. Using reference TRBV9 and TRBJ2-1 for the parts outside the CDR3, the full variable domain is DSGVTQTPKHLITATGQRVTLRCSPRSGDLSVYWYQQSLDQGLQFLIQYYNGEERAKGNILERFSAQQFPDLHSELNLSSLELGDSALYFCASSAGTRPYNEQFFGPGTRLTVL.

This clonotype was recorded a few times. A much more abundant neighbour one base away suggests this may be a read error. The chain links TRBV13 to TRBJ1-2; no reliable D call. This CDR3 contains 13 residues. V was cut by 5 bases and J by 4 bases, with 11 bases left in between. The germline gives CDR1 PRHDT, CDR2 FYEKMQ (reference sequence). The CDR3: CASSVVPSYGYTF. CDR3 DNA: TGTGCCAGCAGCGTAGTCCCTTCCTATGGCTACACCTTC.

Here the CDR3 DNA reads TGCAGCGTTGAAGCGGGACAGGGGGGTCCATATTTT. Its protein is CSVEAGQGGPYF. This rearrangement joins TRBV29-1 to TRBJ1-3, with 11 bases aligning to TRBD1. Germline V lookup: CDR1 SQVTM, CDR2 ANQGSEA. This CDR3 region has 12 residues. V gave up 1 base and J gave up 15 bases; unmatched junction bases: 5.

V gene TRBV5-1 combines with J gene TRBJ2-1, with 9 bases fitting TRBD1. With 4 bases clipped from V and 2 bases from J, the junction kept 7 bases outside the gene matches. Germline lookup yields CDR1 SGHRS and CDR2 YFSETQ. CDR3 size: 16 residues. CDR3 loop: CASSPRDRETYNEQFF. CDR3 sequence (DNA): TGCGCCAGCAGCCCCCGGGACAGGGAGACCTACAATGAGCAGTTCTTC.

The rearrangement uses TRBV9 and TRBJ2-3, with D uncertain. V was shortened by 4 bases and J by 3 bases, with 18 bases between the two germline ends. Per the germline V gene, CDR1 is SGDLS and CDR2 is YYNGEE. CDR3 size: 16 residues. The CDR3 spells CASSHDALDGTDTQYF. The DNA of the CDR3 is TGTGCCAGCAGCCATGACGCCTTGGACGGGACAGATACGCAGTATTTT.

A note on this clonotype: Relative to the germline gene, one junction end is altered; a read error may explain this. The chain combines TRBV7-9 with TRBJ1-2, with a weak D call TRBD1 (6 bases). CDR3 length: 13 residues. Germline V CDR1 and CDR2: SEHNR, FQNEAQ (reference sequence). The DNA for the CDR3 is TGTGCCCGCAGCCCGGCCCAGGGGTCTGGCTACACCTTC. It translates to CARSPAQGSGYTF.

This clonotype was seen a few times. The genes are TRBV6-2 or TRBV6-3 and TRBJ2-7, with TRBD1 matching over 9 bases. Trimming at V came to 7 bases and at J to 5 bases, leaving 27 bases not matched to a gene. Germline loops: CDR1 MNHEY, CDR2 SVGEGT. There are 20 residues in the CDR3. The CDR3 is CASTDSLTPGQGSLGDEQYF. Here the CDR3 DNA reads TGTGCCAGCACCGATTCACTAACGCCGGGACAGGGTTCCCTCGGAGACGAGCAGTACTTC.

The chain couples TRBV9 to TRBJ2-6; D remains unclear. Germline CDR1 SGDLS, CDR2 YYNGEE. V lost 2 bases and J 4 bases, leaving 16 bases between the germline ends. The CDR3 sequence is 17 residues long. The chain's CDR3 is CASSVSSIQMGANVLTF. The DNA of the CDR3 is TGTGCCAGCAGCGTTTCCTCAATTCAAATGGGGGCCAACGTCCTGACTTTC.

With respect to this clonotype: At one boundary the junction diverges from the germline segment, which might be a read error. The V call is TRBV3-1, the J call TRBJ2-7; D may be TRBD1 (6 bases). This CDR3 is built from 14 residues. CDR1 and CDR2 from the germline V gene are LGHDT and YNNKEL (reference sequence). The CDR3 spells CANSQGATGSEQYF. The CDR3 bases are TGTGCCAACAGCCAAGGGGCGACAGGCTCCGAGCAGTACTTC.

CDR3 DNA sequence: TGTGCCAGCAGCTTAGACTCGGGGACAGGGACGAAGCGGTACTTC. This sequence encodes CASSLDSGTGTKRYF. The rearrangement links TRBV7-6 to TRBJ2-5; TRBD1 matches 9 bases. The CDR3 has 15 amino acids. The ends lost 1 base at V and 13 bases at J; junction bases unmatched: 13. Germline V gene lookup returns CDR1 SGHVS and CDR2 FNYEAQ.

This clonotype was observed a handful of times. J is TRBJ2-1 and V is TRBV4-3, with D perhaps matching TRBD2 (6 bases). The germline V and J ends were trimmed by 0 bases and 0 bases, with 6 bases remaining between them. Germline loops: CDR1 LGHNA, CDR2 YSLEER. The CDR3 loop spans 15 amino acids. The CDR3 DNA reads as TGCGCCAGCAGCCAAGAGGGGGGCTCCTACAATGAGCAGTTCTTC. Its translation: CASSQEGGSYNEQFF.

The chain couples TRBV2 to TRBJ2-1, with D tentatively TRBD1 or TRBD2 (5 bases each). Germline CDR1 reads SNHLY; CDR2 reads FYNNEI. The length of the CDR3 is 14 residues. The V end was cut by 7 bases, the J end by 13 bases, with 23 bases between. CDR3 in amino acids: CASNPRGGQETQFF. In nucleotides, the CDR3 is TGTGCCAGCAACCCCCGGGGCGGACAAGAGACCCAGTTCTTC.

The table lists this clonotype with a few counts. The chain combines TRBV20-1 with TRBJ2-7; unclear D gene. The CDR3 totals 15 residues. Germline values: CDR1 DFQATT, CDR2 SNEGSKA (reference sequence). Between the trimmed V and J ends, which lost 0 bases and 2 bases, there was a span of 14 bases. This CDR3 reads CSARDPGSNPYEQYF. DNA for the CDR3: TGCAGTGCTAGAGATCCCGGCAGCAACCCCTACGAGCAGTACTTC.

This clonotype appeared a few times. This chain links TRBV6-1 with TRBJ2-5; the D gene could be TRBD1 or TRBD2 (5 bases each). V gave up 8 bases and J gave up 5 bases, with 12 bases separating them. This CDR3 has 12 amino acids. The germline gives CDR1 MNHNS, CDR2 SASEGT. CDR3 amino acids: CASARGRETQYF. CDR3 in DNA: TGTGCCAGCGCGAGGGGTAGGGAGACCCAGTACTTC.